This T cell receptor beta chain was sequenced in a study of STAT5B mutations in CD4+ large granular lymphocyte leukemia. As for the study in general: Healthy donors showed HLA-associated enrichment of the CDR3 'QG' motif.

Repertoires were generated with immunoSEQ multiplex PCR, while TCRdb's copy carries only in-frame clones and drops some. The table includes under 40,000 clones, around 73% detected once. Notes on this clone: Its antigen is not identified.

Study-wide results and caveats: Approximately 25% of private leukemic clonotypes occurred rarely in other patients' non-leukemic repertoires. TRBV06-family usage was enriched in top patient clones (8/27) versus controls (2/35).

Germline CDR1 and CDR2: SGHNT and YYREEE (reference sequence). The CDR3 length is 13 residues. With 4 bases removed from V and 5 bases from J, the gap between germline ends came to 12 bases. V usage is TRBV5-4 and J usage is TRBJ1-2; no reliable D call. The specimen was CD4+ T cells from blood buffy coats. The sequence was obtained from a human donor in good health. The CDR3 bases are TGTGCCAGCAGCATGACGGGGATTTATGGCTACACCTTC. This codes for CASSMTGIYGYTF. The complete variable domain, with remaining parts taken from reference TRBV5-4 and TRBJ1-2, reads ETGVTQSPTHLIKTRGQQVTLRCSSQSGHNTVSWYQQALGQGPQFIFQYYREEENGRGNFPPRFSGLQFPNYSSELNVNALELDDSALYLCASSMTGIYGYTFGSGTRLTVV.